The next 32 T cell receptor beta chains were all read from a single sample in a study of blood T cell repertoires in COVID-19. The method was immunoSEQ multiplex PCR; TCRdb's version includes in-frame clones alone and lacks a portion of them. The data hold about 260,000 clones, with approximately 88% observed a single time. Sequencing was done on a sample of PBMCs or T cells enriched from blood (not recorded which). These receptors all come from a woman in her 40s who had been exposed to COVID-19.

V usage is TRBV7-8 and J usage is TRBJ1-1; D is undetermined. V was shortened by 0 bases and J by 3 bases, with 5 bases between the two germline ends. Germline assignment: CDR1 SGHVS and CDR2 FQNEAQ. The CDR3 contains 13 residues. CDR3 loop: CASSLAVYTEAFF. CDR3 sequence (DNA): TGTGCCAGCAGCTTAGCCGTGTACACTGAAGCTTTCTTT.

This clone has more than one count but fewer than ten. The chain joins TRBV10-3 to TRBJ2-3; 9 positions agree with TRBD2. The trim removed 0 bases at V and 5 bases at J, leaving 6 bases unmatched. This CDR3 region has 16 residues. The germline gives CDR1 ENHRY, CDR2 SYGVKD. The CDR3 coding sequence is TGTGCCATCAGTGAGTCGCAGCGGGGGGCCGGAGATACGCAGTATTTT. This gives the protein CAISESQRGAGDTQYF.

The CDR3 sequence is CASTPWGTGRTEAFF. The CDR3, as DNA: TGTGCCAGCACGCCGTGGGGGACAGGGCGAACTGAAGCTTTCTTT. This sequence joins TRBV28 and TRBJ1-1; 9 nucleotides match TRBD1. This CDR3 comprises 15 residues. J was trimmed by 5 bases and V by 7 bases; bases with no gene match: 11. CDR1 and CDR2 from the germline V gene are MDHEN and SYDVKM.

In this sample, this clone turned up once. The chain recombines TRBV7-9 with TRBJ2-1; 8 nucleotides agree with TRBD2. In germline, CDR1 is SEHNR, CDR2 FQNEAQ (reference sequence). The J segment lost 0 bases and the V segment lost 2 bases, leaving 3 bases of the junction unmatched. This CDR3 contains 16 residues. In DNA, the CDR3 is TGTGCCAGCAGCTTAACCCGGGGGGGCTCCTACAATGAGCAGTTCTTC. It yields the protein CASSLTRGGSYNEQFF.

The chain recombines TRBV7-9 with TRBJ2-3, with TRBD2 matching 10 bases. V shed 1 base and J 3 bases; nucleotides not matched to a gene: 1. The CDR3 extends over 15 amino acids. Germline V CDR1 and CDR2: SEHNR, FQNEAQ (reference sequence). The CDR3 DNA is TGTGCCAGCAGCTTAGTTAGCGGGAGGACAGATACGCAGTATTTT. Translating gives CASSLVSGRTDTQYF.

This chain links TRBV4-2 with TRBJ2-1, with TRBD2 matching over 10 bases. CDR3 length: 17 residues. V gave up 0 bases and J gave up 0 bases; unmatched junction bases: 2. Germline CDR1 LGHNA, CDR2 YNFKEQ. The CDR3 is CASSQDLAGASYNEQFF. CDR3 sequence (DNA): TGTGCCAGCAGCCAAGATCTAGCGGGGGCCTCCTACAATGAGCAGTTCTTC.

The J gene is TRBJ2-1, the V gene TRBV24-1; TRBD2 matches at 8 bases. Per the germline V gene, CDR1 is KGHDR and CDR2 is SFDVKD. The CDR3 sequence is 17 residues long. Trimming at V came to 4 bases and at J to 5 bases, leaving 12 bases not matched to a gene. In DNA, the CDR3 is TGTGCCACCAGTGACCCCGGGGGGGGAGTTAGGGACAATGAGCAGTTCTTC. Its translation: CATSDPGGGVRDNEQFF.

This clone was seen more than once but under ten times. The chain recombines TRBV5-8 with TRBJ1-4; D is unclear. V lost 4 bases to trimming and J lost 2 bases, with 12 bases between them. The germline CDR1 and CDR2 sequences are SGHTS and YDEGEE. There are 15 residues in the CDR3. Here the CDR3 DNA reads TGTGCCAGCAGCACCTACGAAAATACTAATGAAAAACTGTTTTTT. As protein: CASSTYENTNEKLFF.

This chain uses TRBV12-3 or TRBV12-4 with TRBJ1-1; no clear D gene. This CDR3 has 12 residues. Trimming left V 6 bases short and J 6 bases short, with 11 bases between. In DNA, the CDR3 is TGTGCCAGCAGCGAGTCGCTGTCTGAAGCTTTCTTT. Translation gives CASSESLSEAFF.

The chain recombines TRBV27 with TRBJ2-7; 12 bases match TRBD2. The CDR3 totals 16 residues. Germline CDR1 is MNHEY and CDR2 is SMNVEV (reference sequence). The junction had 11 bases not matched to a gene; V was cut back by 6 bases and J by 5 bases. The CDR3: CASSPSGGERGHEQYF. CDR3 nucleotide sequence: TGTGCCAGCAGCCCTAGCGGGGGGGAGAGGGGCCACGAGCAGTACTTC.

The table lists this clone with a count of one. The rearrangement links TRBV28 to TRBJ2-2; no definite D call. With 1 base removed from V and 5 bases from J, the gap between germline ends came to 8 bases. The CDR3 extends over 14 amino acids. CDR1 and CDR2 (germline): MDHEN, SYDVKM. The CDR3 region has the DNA TGTGCCAGCAGTTTATTCCCAGGAACCGGGGAGCTGTTTTTT. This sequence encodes CASSLFPGTGELFF.

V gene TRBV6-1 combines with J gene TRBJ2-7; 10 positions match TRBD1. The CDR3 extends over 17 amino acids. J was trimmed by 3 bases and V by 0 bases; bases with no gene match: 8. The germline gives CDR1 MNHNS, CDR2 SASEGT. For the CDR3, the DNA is TGTGCCAGCAGTGAAGCGCGGCTGAGGACAGGGGGCTACGAGCAGTACTTC. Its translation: CASSEARLRTGGYEQYF.

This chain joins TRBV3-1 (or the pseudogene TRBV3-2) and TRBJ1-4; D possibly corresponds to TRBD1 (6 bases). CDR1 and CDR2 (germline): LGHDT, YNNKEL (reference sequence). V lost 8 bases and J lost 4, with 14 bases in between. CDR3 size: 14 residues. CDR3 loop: CASSRGGSNEKLFF. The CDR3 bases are TGTGCCAGCTCTCGGGGGGGCAGTAATGAAAAACTGTTTTTT.

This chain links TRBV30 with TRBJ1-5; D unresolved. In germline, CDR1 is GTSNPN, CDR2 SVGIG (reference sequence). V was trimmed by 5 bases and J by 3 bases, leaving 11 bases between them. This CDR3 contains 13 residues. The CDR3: CAWGGHANQPQHF. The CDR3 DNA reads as TGTGCCTGGGGAGGGCACGCCAATCAGCCCCAGCATTTT.

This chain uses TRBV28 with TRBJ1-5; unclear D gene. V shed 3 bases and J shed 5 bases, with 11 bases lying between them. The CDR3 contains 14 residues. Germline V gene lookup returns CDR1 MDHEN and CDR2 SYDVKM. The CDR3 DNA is TGTGCCAGCAGTTTGGGTAGGAGAGATCAGCCCCAGCATTTT. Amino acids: CASSLGRRDQPQHF.

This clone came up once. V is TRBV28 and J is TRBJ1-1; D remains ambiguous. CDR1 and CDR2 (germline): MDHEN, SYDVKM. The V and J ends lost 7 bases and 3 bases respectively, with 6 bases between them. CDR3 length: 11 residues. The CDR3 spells CASMEYTEAFF. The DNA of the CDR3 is TGTGCCAGCATGGAGTACACTGAAGCTTTCTTT.

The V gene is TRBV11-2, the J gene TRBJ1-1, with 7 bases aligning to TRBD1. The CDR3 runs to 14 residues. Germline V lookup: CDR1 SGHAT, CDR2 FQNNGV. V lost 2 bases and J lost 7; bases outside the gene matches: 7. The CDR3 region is CASSLMGQIFEAFF. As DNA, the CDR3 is TGTGCCAGCAGCTTAATGGGACAGATCTTTGAAGCTTTCTTT.

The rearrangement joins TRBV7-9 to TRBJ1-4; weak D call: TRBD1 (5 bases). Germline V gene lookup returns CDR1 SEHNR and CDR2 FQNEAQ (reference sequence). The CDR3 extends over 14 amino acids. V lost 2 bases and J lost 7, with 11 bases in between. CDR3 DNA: TGTGCCAGCAGCTTATTGACAGAGAGTGAAAAACTGTTTTTT. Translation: CASSLLTESEKLFF.

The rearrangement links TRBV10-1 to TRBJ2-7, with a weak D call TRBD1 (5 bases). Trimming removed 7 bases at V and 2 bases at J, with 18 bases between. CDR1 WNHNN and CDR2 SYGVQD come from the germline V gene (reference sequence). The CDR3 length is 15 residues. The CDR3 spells CASTHCRQQPYEQYF. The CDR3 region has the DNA TGCGCCAGCACTCACTGTCGACAGCAACCCTACGAGCAGTACTTC.

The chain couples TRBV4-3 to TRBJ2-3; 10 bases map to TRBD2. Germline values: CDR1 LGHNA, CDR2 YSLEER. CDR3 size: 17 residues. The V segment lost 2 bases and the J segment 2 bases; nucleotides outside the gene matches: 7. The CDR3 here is CASSQYSGGTVTDTQYF. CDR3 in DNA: TGCGCCAGCAGCCAATATAGCGGGGGGACAGTCACAGATACGCAGTATTTT.

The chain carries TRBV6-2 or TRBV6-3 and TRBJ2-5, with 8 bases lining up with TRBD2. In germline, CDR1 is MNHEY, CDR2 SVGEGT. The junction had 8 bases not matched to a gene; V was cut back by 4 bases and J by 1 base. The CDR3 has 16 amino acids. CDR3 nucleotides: TGTGCCAGCAGTTCTTACCAAACTAGCGGCCAAGAGACCCAGTACTTC. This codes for CASSSYQTSGQETQYF.

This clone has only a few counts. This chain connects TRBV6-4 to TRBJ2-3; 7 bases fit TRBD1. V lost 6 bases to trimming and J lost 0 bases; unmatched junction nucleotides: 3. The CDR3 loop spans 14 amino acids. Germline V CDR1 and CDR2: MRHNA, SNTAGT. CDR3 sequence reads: CASSRQGSTDTQYF. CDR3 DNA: TGTGCCAGCAGCAGACAGGGTAGCACAGATACGCAGTATTTT.

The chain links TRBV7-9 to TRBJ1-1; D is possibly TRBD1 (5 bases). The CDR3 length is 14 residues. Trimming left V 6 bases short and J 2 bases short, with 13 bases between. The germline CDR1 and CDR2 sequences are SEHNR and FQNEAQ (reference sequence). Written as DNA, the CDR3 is TGTGCCAGCAGTCGGGGGTTTGGCAACACTGAAGCTTTCTTT. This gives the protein CASSRGFGNTEAFF.

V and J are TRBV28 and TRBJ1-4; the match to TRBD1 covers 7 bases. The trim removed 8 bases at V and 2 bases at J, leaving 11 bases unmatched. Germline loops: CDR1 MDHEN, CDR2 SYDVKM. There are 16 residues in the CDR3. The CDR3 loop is CASSPGTANTNEKLFF. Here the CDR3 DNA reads TGTGCCAGCTCCCCCGGGACAGCCAATACTAATGAAAAACTGTTTTTT.

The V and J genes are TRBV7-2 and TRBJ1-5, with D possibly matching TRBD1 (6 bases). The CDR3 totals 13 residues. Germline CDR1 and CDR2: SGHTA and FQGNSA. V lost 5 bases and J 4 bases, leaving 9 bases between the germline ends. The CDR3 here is CASSGQSNQPQHF. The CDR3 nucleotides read TGTGCCAGCAGCGGACAGAGTAATCAGCCCCAGCATTTT.

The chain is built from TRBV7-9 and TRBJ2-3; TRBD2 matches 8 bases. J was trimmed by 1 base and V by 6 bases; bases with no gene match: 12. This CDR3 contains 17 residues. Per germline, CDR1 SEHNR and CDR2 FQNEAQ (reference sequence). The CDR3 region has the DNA TGTGCCAGCAGATTACTAGCGGAGAAAACCCGCACAGATACGCAGTATTTT. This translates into CASRLLAEKTRTDTQYF.

The CDR3 region has the DNA TGTGCCAGCAGTTACGTTGGTCGACAGGGGGCTAACTATGGCTACACCTTC. Protein product: CASSYVGRQGANYGYTF. The chain joins TRBV28 to TRBJ1-2, with 9 positions matching TRBD1. With V trimmed by 4 bases and J by 0 bases, 9 bases remained unmatched. The CDR3 covers 17 residues. Germline CDR1 is MDHEN and CDR2 is SYDVKM.

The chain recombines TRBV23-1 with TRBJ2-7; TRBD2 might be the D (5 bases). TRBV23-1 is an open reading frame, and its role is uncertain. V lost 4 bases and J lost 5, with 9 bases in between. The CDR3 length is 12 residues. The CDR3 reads CASSRSGDEQYV. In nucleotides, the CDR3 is TGCGCCAGCAGTCGATCCGGGGACGAGCAGTACGTC.

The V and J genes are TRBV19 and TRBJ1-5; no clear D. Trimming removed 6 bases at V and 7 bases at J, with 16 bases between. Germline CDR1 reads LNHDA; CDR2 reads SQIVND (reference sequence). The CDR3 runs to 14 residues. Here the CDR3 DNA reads TGTGCCAGTAGCCCGGGTTTAGGAGGGCAGCCCCAGCATTTT. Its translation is CASSPGLGGQPQHF.

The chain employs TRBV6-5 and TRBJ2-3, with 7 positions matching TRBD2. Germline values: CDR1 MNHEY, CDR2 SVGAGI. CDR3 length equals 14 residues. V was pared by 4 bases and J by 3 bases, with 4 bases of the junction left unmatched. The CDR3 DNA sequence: TGTGCCAGCAGTTCCCCGGGACTAACAGATACGCAGTATTTT. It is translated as CASSSPGLTDTQYF.

Written as DNA, the CDR3 is TGTGCCAGCAGCTTGCGGGAGGTCACCTACAATGAGCAGTTCTTC. This encodes CASSLREVTYNEQFF. The rearrangement links TRBV7-2 to TRBJ2-1; 8 bases are a match to TRBD2. Losses at the gene ends were 3 bases for V and 2 bases for J; bases not matched to a gene: 3. CDR3 length: 15 amino acids. Germline V gives CDR1 SGHTA, CDR2 FQGNSA.

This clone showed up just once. The CDR3 loop is CASSTRTSGSPPGSNQPQHF. In DNA form, the CDR3 reads TGTGCCAGCAGCACCCGCACGTCCGGGAGCCCCCCCGGTAGCAATCAGCCCCAGCATTTT. The chain uses TRBV9 and TRBJ1-5; D remains ambiguous. Looked up from germline, CDR1 is SGDLS and CDR2 is YYNGEE. This CDR3 is built from 20 residues. The ends were cut back, 4 bases at V and 0 bases at J, with 26 bases in the middle.